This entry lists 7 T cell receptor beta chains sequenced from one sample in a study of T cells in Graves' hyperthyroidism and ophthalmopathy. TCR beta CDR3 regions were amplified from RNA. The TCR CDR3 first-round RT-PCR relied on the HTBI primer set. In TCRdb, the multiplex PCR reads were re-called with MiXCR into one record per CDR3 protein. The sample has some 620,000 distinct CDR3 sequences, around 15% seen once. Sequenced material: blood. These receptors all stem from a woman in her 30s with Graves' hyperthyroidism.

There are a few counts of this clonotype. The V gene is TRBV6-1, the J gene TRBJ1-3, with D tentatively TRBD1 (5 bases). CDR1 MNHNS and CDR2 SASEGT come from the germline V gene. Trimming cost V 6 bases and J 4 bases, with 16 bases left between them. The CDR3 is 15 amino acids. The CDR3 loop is CASSQRPTVGNTIYF. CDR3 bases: TGTGCCAGCAGCCAACGACCGACAGTCGGAAACACCATATATTTT.

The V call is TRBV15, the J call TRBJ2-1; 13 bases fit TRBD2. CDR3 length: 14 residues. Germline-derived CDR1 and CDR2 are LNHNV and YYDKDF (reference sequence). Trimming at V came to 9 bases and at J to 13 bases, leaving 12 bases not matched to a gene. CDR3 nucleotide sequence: TGTGCCACTAAATCCGGGACTAGCGGGATCGCTCAGTTCTTC. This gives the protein CATKSGTSGIAQFF. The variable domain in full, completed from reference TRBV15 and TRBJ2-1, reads DAMVIQNPRYQVTQFGKPVTLSCSQTLNHNVMYWYQQKSSQAPKLLFHYYDKDFNNEADTPDNFQSRRPNTSFCFLDIRSPGLGDTAMYLCATKSGTSGIAQFFGPGTRLTVL.

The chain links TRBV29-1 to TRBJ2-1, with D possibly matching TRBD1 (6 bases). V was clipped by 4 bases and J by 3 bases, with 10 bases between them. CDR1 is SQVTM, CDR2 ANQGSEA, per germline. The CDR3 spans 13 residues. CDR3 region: CSVGGRGYNEQFF. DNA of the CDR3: TGCAGCGTTGGTGGCAGGGGCTACAATGAGCAGTTCTTC.

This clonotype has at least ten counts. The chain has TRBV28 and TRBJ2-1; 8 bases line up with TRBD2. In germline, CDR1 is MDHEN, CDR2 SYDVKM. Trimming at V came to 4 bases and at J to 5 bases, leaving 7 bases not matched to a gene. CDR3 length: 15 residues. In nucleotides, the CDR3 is TGTGCCAGCAGTTGGGGGACTAGGGGTCACAATGAGCAGTTCTTC. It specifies CASSWGTRGHNEQFF. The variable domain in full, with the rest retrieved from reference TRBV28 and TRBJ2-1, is DVKVTQSSRYLVKRTGEKVFLECVQDMDHENMFWYRQDPGLGLRLIYFSYDVKMKEKGDIPEGYSVSREKKERFSLILESASTNQTSMYLCASSWGTRGHNEQFFGPGTRLTVL.

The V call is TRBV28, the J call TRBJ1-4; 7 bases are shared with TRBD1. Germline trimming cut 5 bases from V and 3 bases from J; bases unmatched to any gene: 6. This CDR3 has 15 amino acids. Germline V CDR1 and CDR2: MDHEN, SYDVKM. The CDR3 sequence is CASSLPGQSNEKLFF. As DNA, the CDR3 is TGTGCCAGCAGTCTTCCGGGACAGTCTAATGAAAAACTGTTTTTT.

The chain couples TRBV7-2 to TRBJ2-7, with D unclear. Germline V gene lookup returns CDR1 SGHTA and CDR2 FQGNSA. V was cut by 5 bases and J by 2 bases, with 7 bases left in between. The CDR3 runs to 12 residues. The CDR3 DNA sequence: TGTGCCAGCAGCCCTCACCCCTACGAGCAGTACTTC. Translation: CASSPHPYEQYF. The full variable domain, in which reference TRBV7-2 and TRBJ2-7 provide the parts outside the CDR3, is GAGVSQSPSNKVTEKGKDVELRCDPISGHTALYWYRQSLGQGLEFLIYFQGNSAPDKSGLPSDRFSAERTGGSVSTLTIQRTQQEDSAVYLCASSPHPYEQYFGPGTRLTVT.

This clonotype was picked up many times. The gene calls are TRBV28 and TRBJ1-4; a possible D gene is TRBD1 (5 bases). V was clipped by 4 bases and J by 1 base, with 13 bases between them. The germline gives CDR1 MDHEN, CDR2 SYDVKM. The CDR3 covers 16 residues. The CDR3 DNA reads TGTGCCAGCAGTTCGGCCAGGGAAGGAACTAATGAAAAACTGTTTTTT. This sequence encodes CASSSAREGTNEKLFF.